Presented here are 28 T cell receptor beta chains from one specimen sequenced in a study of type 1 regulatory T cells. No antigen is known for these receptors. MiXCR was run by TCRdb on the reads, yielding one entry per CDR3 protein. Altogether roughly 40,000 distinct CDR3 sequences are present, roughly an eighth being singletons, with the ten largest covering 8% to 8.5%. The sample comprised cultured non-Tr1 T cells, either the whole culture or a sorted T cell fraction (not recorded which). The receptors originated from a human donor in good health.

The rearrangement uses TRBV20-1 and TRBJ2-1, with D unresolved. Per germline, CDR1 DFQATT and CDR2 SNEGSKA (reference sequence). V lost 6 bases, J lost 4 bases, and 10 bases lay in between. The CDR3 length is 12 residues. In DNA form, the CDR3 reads TGCAGTGCAGGGCTAGGGTACAATGAGCAGTTCTTC. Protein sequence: CSAGLGYNEQFF.

CDR3 residues: CASSFQGGSETQYF. For the CDR3, the DNA is TGTGCCAGCAGCTTTCAAGGAGGATCGGAGACCCAGTACTTC. This rearrangement joins TRBV7-2 to TRBJ2-5; weak D call: TRBD2 (5 bases). Trimming pared 3 bases from V and 5 bases from J, leaving 13 bases between. CDR3 size: 14 residues. The germline gives CDR1 SGHTA, CDR2 FQGNSA.

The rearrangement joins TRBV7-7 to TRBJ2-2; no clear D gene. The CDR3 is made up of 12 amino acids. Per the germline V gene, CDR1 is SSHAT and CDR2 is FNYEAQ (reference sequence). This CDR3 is CASGRAVGELFF. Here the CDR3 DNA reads TGTGCTAGTGGCCGGGCGGTCGGGGAGCTGTTTTTT.

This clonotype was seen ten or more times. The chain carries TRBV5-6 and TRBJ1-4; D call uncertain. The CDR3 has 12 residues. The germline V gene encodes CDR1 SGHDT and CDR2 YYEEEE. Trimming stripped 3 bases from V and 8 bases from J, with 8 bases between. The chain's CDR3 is CASSSNPEKLFF. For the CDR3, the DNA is TGTGCCAGCAGCTCCAATCCGGAAAAACTGTTTTTT.

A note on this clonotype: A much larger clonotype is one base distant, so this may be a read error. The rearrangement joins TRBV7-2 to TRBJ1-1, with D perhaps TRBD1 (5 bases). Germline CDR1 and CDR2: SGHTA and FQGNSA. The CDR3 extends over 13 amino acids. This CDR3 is CAGSPREEAEAFF. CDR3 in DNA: TGTGCCGGCAGCCCCAGGGAGGAGGCTGAAGCTTTCTTT.

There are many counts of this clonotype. The CDR3 here is CASSLVDGGRAYEQYF. CDR3 nucleotides: TGTGCCAGCAGCTTAGTTGATGGAGGGAGGGCCTACGAGCAGTACTTC. The chain joins TRBV7-6 to TRBJ2-7; 7 bases match TRBD2. J gave up 2 bases and V 1 base, and 8 bases lay outside the gene matches. From germline, CDR1 is SGHVS and CDR2 FNYEAQ. The CDR3 length is 16 residues.

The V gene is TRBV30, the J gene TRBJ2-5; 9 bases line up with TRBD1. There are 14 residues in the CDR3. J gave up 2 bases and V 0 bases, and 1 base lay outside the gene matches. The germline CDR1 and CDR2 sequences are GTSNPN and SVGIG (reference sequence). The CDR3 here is CAWSVGTGQETQYF. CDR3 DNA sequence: TGTGCCTGGAGTGTAGGGACAGGGCAAGAGACCCAGTACTTC.

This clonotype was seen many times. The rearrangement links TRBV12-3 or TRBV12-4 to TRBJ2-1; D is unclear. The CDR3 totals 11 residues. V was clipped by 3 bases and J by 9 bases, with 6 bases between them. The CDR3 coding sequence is TGTGCCAGCAGTTTTGTGCGTGAGCAGTTCTTC. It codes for CASSFVREQFF.

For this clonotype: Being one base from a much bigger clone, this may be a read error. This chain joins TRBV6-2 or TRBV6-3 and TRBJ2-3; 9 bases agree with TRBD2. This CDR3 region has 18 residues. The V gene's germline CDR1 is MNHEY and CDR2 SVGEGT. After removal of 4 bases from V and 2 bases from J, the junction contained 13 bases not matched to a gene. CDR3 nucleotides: TGTGCCAGCAGTTTCGCCCTGACTAGCGGCCATGACACAGATACGCAGTATTTT. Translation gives CASSFALTSGHDTDTQYF.

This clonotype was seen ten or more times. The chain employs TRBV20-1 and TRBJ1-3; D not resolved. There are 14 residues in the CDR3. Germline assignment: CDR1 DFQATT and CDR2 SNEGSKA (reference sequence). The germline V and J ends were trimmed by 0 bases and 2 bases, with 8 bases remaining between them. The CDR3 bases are TGCAGTGCTAGAGACCCCGCAGCTGGAAACACCATATATTTT. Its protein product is CSARDPAAGNTIYF.

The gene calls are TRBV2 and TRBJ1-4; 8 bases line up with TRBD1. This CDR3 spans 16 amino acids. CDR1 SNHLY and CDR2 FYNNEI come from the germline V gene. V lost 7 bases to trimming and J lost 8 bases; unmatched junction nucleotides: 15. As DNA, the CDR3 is TGTGCCAGCACCAAAAGGGACAGGCCAGCGGAAGAAAAACTGTTTTTT. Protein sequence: CASTKRDRPAEEKLFF.

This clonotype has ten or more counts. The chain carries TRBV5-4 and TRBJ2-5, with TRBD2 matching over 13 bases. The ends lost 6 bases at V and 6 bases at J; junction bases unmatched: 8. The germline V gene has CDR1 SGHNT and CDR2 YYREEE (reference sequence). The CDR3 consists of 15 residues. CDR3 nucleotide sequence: TGTGCCAGCAACTCCGGGACTAGCGGGATGAAGACCCAGTACTTC. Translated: CASNSGTSGMKTQYF.

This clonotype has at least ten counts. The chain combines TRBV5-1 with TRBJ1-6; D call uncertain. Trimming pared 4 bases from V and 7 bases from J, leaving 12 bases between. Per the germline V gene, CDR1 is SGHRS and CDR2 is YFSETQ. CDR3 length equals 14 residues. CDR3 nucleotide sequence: TGCGCCAGCAGCCCCCAGAGGGCCAATTCACCCCTCCACTTT. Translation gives CASSPQRANSPLHF.

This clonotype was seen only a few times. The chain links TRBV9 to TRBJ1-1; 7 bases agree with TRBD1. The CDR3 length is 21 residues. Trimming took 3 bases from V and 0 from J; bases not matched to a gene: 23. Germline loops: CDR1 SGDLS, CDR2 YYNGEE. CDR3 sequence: CASSEFQGGREGEVMNTEAFF. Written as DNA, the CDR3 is TGTGCCAGCAGCGAATTCCAGGGGGGAAGGGAGGGCGAGGTTATGAACACTGAAGCTTTCTTT.

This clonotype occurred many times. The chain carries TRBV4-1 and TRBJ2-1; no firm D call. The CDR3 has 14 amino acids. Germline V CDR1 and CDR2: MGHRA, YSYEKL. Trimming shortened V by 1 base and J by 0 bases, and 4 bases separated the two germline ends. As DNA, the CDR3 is TGCGCCAGCAGCCAAGCTAGCTCCTACAATGAGCAGTTCTTC. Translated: CASSQASSYNEQFF.

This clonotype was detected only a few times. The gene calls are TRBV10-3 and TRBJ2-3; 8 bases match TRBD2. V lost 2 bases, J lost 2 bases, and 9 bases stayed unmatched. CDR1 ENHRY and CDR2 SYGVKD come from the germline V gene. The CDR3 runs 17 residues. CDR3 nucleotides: TGTGCCATCAGTGAGCAGGGAGTAGCGGGATCCACAGATACGCAGTATTTT. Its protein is CAISEQGVAGSTDTQYF.

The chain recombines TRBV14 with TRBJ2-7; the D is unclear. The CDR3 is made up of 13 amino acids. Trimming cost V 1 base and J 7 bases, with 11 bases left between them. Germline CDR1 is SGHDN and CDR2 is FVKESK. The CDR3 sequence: CASSQGVATEQYF. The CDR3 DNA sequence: TGTGCCAGCAGCCAAGGAGTAGCAACGGAGCAGTACTTC. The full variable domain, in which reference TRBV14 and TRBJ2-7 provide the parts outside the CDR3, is EAGVTQFPSHSVIEKGQTVTLRCDPISGHDNLYWYRRVMGKEIKFLLHFVKESKQDESGMPNNRFLAERTGGTYSTLKVQPAELEDSGVYFCASSQGVATEQYFGPGTRLTVT.

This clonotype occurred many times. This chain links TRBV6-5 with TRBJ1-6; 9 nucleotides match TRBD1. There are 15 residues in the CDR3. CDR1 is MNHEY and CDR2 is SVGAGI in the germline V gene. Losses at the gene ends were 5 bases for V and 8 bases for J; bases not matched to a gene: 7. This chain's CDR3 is CASSTQGTGYSPLHF. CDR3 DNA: TGTGCCAGCAGTACCCAGGGGACAGGGTATTCACCCCTCCACTTT.

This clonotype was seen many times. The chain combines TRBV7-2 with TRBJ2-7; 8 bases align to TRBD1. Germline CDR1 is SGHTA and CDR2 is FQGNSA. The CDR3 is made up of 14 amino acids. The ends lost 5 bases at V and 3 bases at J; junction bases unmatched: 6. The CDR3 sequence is CASSITGGNYEQYF. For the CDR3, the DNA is TGTGCCAGCAGCATAACAGGGGGGAACTACGAGCAGTACTTC.

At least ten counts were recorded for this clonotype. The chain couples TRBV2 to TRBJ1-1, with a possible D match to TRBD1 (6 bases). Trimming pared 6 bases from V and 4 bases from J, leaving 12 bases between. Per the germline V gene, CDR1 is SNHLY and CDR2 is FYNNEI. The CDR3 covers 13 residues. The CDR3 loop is CASRLKGGTEAFF. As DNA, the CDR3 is TGTGCCAGCAGACTTAAGGGGGGCACTGAAGCTTTCTTT.

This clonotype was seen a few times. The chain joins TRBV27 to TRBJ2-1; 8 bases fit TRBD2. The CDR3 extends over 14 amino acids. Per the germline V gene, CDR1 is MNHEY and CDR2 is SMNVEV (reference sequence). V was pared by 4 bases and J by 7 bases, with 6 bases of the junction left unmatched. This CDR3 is CASSWFLAGNEQFF. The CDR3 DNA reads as TGTGCCAGCAGTTGGTTTCTAGCGGGTAATGAGCAGTTCTTC.

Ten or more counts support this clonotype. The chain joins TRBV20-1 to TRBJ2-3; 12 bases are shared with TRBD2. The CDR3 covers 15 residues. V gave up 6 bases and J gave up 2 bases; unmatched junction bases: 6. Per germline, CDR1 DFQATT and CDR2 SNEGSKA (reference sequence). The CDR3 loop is CSAETSGGYTDTQYF. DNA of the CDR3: TGCAGTGCCGAGACTAGCGGGGGATACACAGATACGCAGTATTTT.

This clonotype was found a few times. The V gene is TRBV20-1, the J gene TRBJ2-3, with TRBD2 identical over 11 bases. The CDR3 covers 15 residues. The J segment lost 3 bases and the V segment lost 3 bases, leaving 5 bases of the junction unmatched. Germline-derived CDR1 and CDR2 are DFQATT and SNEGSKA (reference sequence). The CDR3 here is CSASETSGITDTQYF. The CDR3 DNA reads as TGCAGTGCTAGCGAGACTAGCGGGATAACAGATACGCAGTATTTT.

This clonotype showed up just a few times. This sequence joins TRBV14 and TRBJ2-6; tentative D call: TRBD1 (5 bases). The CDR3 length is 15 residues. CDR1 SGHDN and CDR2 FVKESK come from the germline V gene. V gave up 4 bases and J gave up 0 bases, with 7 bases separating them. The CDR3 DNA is TGTGCCAGCAGCCGACAGTTCTCTGGGGCCAACGTCCTGACTTTC. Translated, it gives CASSRQFSGANVLTF.

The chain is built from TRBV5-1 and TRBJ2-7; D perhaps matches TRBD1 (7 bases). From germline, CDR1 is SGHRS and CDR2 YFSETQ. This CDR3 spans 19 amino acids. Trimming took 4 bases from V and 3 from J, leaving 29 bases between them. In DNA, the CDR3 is TGCGCCAGCAGCCTAGCGACAGGGACGGGTCTAGGTTCCTACTACGAGCAGTACTTC. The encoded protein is CASSLATGTGLGSYYEQYF.

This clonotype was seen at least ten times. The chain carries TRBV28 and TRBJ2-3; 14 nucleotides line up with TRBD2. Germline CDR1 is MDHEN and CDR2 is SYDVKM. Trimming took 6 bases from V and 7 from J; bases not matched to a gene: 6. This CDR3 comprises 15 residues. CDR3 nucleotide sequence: TGTGCCAGCAGCCGGGGGACTAGCGGGAGAAATACGCAGTATTTT. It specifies CASSRGTSGRNTQYF.

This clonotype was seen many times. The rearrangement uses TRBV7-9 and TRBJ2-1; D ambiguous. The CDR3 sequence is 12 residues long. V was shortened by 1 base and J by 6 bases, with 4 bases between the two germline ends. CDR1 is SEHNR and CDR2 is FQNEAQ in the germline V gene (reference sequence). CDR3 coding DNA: TGTGCCAGCAGCTTAGTAGGCAATGAGCAGTTCTTC. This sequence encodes CASSLVGNEQFF.

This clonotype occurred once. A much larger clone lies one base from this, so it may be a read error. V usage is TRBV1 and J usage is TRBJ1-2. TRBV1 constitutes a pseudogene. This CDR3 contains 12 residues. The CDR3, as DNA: TGCACCAGCAGCCCCACAGACACGAGCTACACCTTC. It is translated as CTSSPTDTSYTF.